The 6 T cell receptor beta chains in this list originate from one sample, sequenced in a study of response to subunit inactivated influenza vaccine. TCRdb processed the RT-PCR reads anew with MiXCR; each CDR3 protein has one entry. The profile covers 530,000 or so distinct CDR3 sequences, with about 12% appearing a single time and 10% taken by the ten largest. The source was PBMCs from blood, collected on the day of vaccination. These receptors were taken from a man aged 45-65 years who received an inactivated influenza vaccine.

This clonotype has more than one count but fewer than ten. The chain combines TRBV10-3 with TRBJ2-7; 8 nucleotides match TRBD2. Trimming at V came to 6 bases and at J to 4 bases, leaving 8 bases not matched to a gene. The V gene's germline CDR1 is ENHRY and CDR2 SYGVKD. This CDR3 is 14 amino acids long. This CDR3 reads CAISDGRGVYEQYF. The CDR3 DNA sequence: TGTGCCATCAGCGATGGGCGGGGGGTGTACGAGCAGTACTTC.

This clonotype was seen many times. This rearrangement joins TRBV15 to TRBJ2-7; D is perhaps TRBD2 (7 bases). Trimming took off 0 bases at V and 5 bases at J, with 11 bases between the two ends. Germline loops: CDR1 LNHNV, CDR2 YYDKDF (reference sequence). CDR3 length equals 14 residues. The CDR3 loop is CATSRDRGGHEQYF. As DNA, the CDR3 is TGTGCCACCAGCAGAGATAGGGGGGGCCACGAGCAGTACTTC.

The chain has TRBV27 and TRBJ2-1; D ambiguous. V dropped 0 bases and J dropped 4 bases, with 7 bases sitting between them. Germline V gene data show CDR1 as MNHEY and CDR2 as SMNVEV (reference sequence). The CDR3 loop spans 14 amino acids. As DNA, the CDR3 is TGTGCCAGCAGTTTATCGTCAGCTTACAATGAGCAGTTCTTC. The encoded protein is CASSLSSAYNEQFF.

The table lists this clonotype with many counts. The chain is built from TRBV12-3 or TRBV12-4 and TRBJ2-7; 15 nucleotides match TRBD2. CDR3 length: 15 residues. Unmatched junction bases numbered 10, after V lost 6 bases and J lost 10 bases. The CDR3 region has the DNA TGTGCCAGCAGATCTGGACTAGCGGGAGGGCCAAGTCAGTACTTC. This sequence encodes CASRSGLAGGPSQYF.

DNA of the CDR3: TGTGCCAGCAGGACACAGGGGGCAGGTGGCTACACCTTC. Its protein is CASRTQGAGGYTF. The rearrangement uses TRBV6-1 and TRBJ1-2; 9 bases fit TRBD1. CDR3 length: 13 residues. The V gene end was trimmed by 6 bases and the J gene end by 7 bases; junction bases not matched to a gene: 6. The germline V gene encodes CDR1 MNHNS and CDR2 SASEGT.

The rearrangement links TRBV20-1 to TRBJ1-1, with unresolved D. The V gene lost 5 bases and the J gene lost 1 base, with 14 bases spanning the gap. The germline CDR1 and CDR2 sequences are DFQATT and SNEGSKA (reference sequence). The CDR3 covers 14 residues. The CDR3, as DNA: TGCAGTGCTCACACTTTTAAAGGGAACACTGAAGCTTTCTTT. It yields the protein CSAHTFKGNTEAFF.